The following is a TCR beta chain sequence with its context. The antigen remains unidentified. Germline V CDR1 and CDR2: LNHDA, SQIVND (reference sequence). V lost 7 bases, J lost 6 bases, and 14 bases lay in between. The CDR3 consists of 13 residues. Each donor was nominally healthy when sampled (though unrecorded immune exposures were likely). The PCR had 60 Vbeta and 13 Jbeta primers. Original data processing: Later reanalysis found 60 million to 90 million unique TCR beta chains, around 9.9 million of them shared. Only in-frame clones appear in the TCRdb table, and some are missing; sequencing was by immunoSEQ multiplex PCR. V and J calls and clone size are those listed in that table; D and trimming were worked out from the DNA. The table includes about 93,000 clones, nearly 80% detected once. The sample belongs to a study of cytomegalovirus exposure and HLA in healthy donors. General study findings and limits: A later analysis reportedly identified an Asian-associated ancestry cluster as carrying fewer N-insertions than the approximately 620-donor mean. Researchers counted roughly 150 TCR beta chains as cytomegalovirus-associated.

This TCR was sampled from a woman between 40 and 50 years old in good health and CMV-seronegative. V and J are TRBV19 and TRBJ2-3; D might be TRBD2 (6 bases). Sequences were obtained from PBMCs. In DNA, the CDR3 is TGTGCCAGTATCGCGGGGAGTGGGGATACGCAGTATTTT. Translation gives CASIAGSGDTQYF.